This T cell receptor beta chain came from a study of cytomegalovirus exposure and HLA in healthy donors. Whole-study results and caveats: Some V segments, including TRBV6-2 and TRBV6-3, were excluded as indistinguishable. Most subjects' HLA-A and HLA-B alleles were reportedly predicted from TCR beta sequences. When the data were analyzed later, several of the most significant clusters appeared to be linked to common viral pathogens.

Vbeta (60) and Jbeta (13) primers were used in the PCR. Here immunoSEQ multiplex PCR was the method, and the copy in TCRdb shows in-frame clones only, minus some. Here the sample spans about 150,000 clones, around three quarters being singletons. To note about this clone: Its antigen remains unknown.

V was cut by 7 bases and J by 0 bases, with 17 bases left in between. Germline assignment: CDR1 SGHRS and CDR2 YFSETQ. The CDR3 is 16 amino acids. Healthy bone marrow donors made up the donor group. This TCR came from a middle-aged man in good health and CMV-seropositive. The chain uses TRBV5-1 and TRBJ1-3; no clear D. The specimen sequenced was PBMCs. DNA for the CDR3: TGCGCCAGCTCCCCGACGGCGGGCGGCTCTGGAAACACCATATATTTT. This translates into CASSPTAGGSGNTIYF.